This T cell receptor beta chain emerged from a study of CXCR3-negative and CXCR3-positive naive CD8 T cells. About the research overall: Per-library TRB read counts averaged about 1.5 +/- 0.3 million, adding up to some 130 million in total.

The TRB cDNA libraries were prepared by 5' RACE with UMI labels. Reprocessing the 5' RACE reads, TCRdb reports a single entry for every CDR3 protein and omits DNA. This repertoire includes 100,000 to 150,000 distinct CDR3 sequences. In regard to this clonotype: Its antigen remains unidentified.

Sorting yielded triplicates of a few hundred thousand cells for each CD8+ T cell subset. Whole-study results and caveats: CXCR3-positive naive cells carried more hydrophobic TRB CDR3s than CXCR3-negative naive cells did.

This CDR3 comprises 17 residues. The V gene's germline CDR1 is SGHDN and CDR2 FVKESK. The chain links TRBV14 to TRBJ2-5; there is no DNA to check the TCRdb D call of TRBD2. The sequenced sample consisted of naive CXCR3- CD8+ T cells from blood. The subset denotes: CD45RO-CCR7+CD27+CD95- naive CD8+ T cells lacking CXCR3 (TNR3-). The TCR comes from a human donor in good health. Some clones in this sample may be carry-over from other donors' samples. CDR3 residues: CASSQDPASAYQETQYF.